Presented here are 24 T cell receptor beta chains from one specimen sequenced in a study of CD39 and CD103 CD8 tumor-infiltrating T cells (dated by TCRdb to 2016 to 2018). To prepare the library, the immunoSEQ multiplex PCR assay was applied. Entries here come from immuneACCESS through TCRdb and include only in-frame sequences with V and J called. Some clones fail to appear in such tables; in the studies checked, an unresolved V gene covers under half of the shortfall, and the cause of the remainder is unknown. The sample data list under 20,000 clones, and 90% to 95% of these were observed just once. The biggest ten clones account for about 4.4% of the sample. The specimen was CD8+ T cells sorted from blood. The sample's cell subset or site label, in plain terms: total memory CD8 T cells (CD45RA-CCR7+/-) from blood or uninvolved lymph node. All receptors come from a human donor with head and neck squamous cell carcinoma.

The CDR3 DNA sequence: TGCGCCAGCAGCCCCGGGACTTACGACCGCTACGAGCAGTACTTC. The encoded protein is CASSPGTYDRYEQYF. The chain is built from TRBV4-1 and TRBJ2-7, with D possibly TRBD2 on 6 matching bases. CDR3 size: 15 residues. The V and J ends lost 4 bases and 3 bases respectively, with 16 bases between them. CDR1 is MGHRA, CDR2 YSYEKL, per germline.

The chain couples TRBV11-2 to TRBJ1-6; D unclear. The CDR3 runs 15 residues. The germline V and J ends were trimmed by 1 base and 9 bases, with 13 bases remaining between them. The germline gives CDR1 SGHAT, CDR2 FQNNGV. The CDR3 bases are TGTGCCAGCAGCTTAGGAGTAGGGTCGAGTTCACCCCTCCACTTT. It is translated as CASSLGVGSSSPLHF. The full variable domain, in which reference TRBV11-2 and TRBJ1-6 provide the parts outside the CDR3, is EAGVAQSPRYKIIEKRQSVAFWCNPISGHATLYWYQQILGQGPKLLIQFQNNGVVDDSQLPKDRFSAERLKGVDSTLKIQPAKLEDSAVYLCASSLGVGSSSPLHFGNGTRLTVT.

The chain combines TRBV5-4 with TRBJ2-3; 15 nucleotides match TRBD2. The trim removed 0 bases at V and 5 bases at J, leaving 7 bases unmatched. This CDR3 spans 18 amino acids. CDR1 SGHNT and CDR2 YYREEE come from the germline V gene (reference sequence). CDR3 nucleotides: TGTGCCAGCAGCTTGGGTGCGGGGGGACTAGCGGGGGGAGATACGCAGTATTTT. As protein: CASSLGAGGLAGGDTQYF.

The rearrangement links TRBV5-4 to TRBJ2-5; TRBD2 aligns across 13 bases. Per germline, CDR1 SGHNT and CDR2 YYREEE (reference sequence). Losses at the gene ends were 4 bases for V and 2 bases for J; bases not matched to a gene: 5. This CDR3 comprises 16 residues. CDR3 nucleotides: TGTGCCAGCAGCCCCTCGGGACTAGCGGGACAAGAGACCCAGTACTTC. Translated: CASSPSGLAGQETQYF. Using reference TRBV5-4 and TRBJ2-5 for the parts outside the CDR3, the full variable domain is ETGVTQSPTHLIKTRGQQVTLRCSSQSGHNTVSWYQQALGQGPQFIFQYYREEENGRGNFPPRFSGLQFPNYSSELNVNALELDDSALYLCASSPSGLAGQETQYFGPGTRLLVL.

The chain links TRBV29-1 to TRBJ2-1; TRBD1 aligns across 9 bases. The CDR3 loop spans 16 amino acids. V trimming: 6 bases; J trimming: 0 bases; junction bases outside the gene matches: 9. Per germline, CDR1 SQVTM and CDR2 ANQGSEA. CDR3 DNA: TGCAGCGTAGACCTGGGGACAGGGAGCTCCTACAATGAGCAGTTCTTC. Its protein is CSVDLGTGSSYNEQFF.

The chain uses TRBV15 and TRBJ2-1; D is tentatively TRBD1 or TRBD2 (5 bases each). V lost 1 base, J lost 0 bases, and 10 bases lay in between. The CDR3 runs to 16 residues. Germline V gives CDR1 LNHNV, CDR2 YYDKDF (reference sequence). The CDR3 DNA is TGTGCCACCAGCAGAGTTAGGGACCTCTCCTACAATGAGCAGTTCTTC. This gives the protein CATSRVRDLSYNEQFF.

The V call is TRBV30, the J call TRBJ1-1; D unclear. V dropped 5 bases and J dropped 8 bases, with 3 bases sitting between them. From germline, CDR1 is GTSNPN and CDR2 SVGIG (reference sequence). The CDR3 consists of 8 residues. This CDR3 is CAWGEAFF. The CDR3 DNA follows: TGTGCCTGGGGCGAAGCTTTCTTT.

This chain joins TRBV4-1 and TRBJ2-1; TRBD1 matches at 10 bases. CDR1 and CDR2 (germline): MGHRA, YSYEKL. The CDR3 covers 16 residues. Unmatched junction bases numbered 8, after V lost 3 bases and J lost 6 bases. CDR3 nucleotides: TGCGCCAGCAGCCAGACGCCGGGACAGGGGCTCAATGAGCAGTTCTTC. This codes for CASSQTPGQGLNEQFF.

This rearrangement joins TRBV9 to TRBJ1-2; the match to TRBD1 covers 9 bases. Unmatched junction bases numbered 5, after V lost 5 bases and J lost 6 bases. Germline V gives CDR1 SGDLS, CDR2 YYNGEE. CDR3 length equals 13 residues. The CDR3: CASRDRGTHGYTF. The CDR3 bases are TGTGCCAGCAGAGACAGGGGGACTCATGGCTACACCTTC. Full variable domain (missing parts from reference TRBV9 and TRBJ1-2): DSGVTQTPKHLITATGQRVTLRCSPRSGDLSVYWYQQSLDQGLQFLIQYYNGEERAKGNILERFSAQQFPDLHSELNLSSLELGDSALYFCASRDRGTHGYTFGSGTRLTVV.

With respect to this clone: Other nucleotide sequences from this sample produce the same CDR3. The chain combines TRBV5-1 with TRBJ1-1; TRBD1 matches at 7 bases. The CDR3 has 13 residues. CDR1 is SGHRS and CDR2 is YFSETQ in the germline V gene. The junction had 2 bases not matched to a gene; V was cut back by 2 bases and J by 4 bases. For the CDR3, the DNA is TGCGCCAGCAGCTTAGGGGGCGGCACTGAAGCTTTCTTT. Amino acids: CASSLGGGTEAFF.

This chain uses TRBV6-1 with TRBJ1-1; D remains ambiguous. There are 15 residues in the CDR3. Germline CDR1 and CDR2: MNHNS and SASEGT. Trimming took off 6 bases at V and 7 bases at J, with 21 bases between the two ends. The CDR3 nucleotides are TGTGCCAGCAGACCCAGCCCGTCCTCTCTGGGTGAAGCTTTCTTT. It yields the protein CASRPSPSSLGEAFF.

This clone has only a few counts. This chain uses TRBV5-5 with TRBJ1-1; D gene uncertain. Per the germline V gene, CDR1 is SGHKS and CDR2 is YYEKEE (reference sequence). V lost 6 bases to trimming and J lost 4 bases, with 13 bases between them. The CDR3 is 13 residues long. CDR3 protein: CASMLISRTEAFF. The CDR3 DNA is TGTGCCAGCATGCTAATATCCCGCACTGAAGCTTTCTTT.

The CDR3 reads CAWSVLGETQYF. The DNA of the CDR3 is TGTGCCTGGAGTGTACTGGGGGAGACCCAGTACTTC. The V and J genes are TRBV30 and TRBJ2-5; D gene unclear. The CDR3 length is 12 residues. Trimming took off 0 bases at V and 5 bases at J, with 7 bases between the two ends. Germline lookup yields CDR1 GTSNPN and CDR2 SVGIG (reference sequence).

This clone was detected only once. This chain uses TRBV5-4 with TRBJ2-7; 13 nucleotides line up with TRBD2. The V gene's germline CDR1 is SGHNT and CDR2 YYREEE (reference sequence). Trimming took 3 bases from V and 4 from J; bases not matched to a gene: 4. The CDR3 sequence is 15 residues long. The CDR3 nucleotides are TGTGCCAGCAGCTCAGAACTAGCGGGGGGGTACGAGCAGTACTTC. This sequence encodes CASSSELAGGYEQYF.

Only a few counts were recorded for this clone. The chain links TRBV9 to TRBJ1-1; no clear D gene. Germline V lookup: CDR1 SGDLS, CDR2 YYNGEE. V gave up 2 bases and J gave up 1 base, with 6 bases separating them. CDR3 length: 13 amino acids. This CDR3 is CASSVSQNTEAFF. The CDR3 bases are TGTGCCAGCAGCGTTAGTCAGAACACTGAAGCTTTCTTT.

The chain's CDR3 is CAWSGKGTRLYGYTF. The CDR3 DNA reads TGTGCCTGGAGTGGAAAAGGGACCCGCCTCTATGGCTACACCTTC. This chain uses TRBV30 with TRBJ1-2, with a weak D call TRBD1 (5 bases). CDR1 is GTSNPN and CDR2 is SVGIG in the germline V gene (reference sequence). V lost 1 base and J 4 bases, leaving 16 bases between the germline ends. This CDR3 is 15 amino acids long.

A few counts support this clone. The chain links TRBV10-1 to TRBJ1-1, with D unclear. Germline V lookup: CDR1 WNHNN, CDR2 SYGVQD (reference sequence). This CDR3 contains 13 residues. V gave up 4 bases and J gave up 0 bases, with 6 bases separating them. The CDR3 spells CASSVGMNTEAFF. The DNA for the CDR3 is TGCGCCAGCAGTGTCGGGATGAACACTGAAGCTTTCTTT.

The chain has TRBV19 and TRBJ1-1; no firm D call. V gave up 3 bases and J gave up 3 bases, with 11 bases separating them. The CDR3 has 14 residues. CDR1 is LNHDA, CDR2 SQIVND, per germline (reference sequence). The CDR3 DNA reads TGTGCCAGTAGTATGGCAGGACCGTACACTGAAGCTTTCTTT. Its protein product is CASSMAGPYTEAFF.

The J gene is TRBJ1-5, the V gene TRBV27; the D gene is possibly TRBD1 (5 bases). The CDR3 length is 14 residues. V was clipped by 7 bases and J by 3 bases, with 13 bases between them. Germline V gene lookup returns CDR1 MNHEY and CDR2 SMNVEV (reference sequence). The CDR3: CASKMGGINQPQHF. DNA of the CDR3: TGTGCCAGCAAAATGGGGGGGATCAATCAGCCCCAGCATTTT.

The chain couples TRBV7-8 to TRBJ2-7; D uncertain. CDR3 size: 11 residues. Trimming stripped 5 bases from V and 3 bases from J, with 5 bases between. Germline V lookup: CDR1 SGHVS, CDR2 FQNEAQ. CDR3: CASSTDYEQYF. CDR3 nucleotides: TGTGCCAGCAGCACCGACTACGAGCAGTACTTC.

V is TRBV7-9 and J is TRBJ2-5; D assignment may be TRBD1 or TRBD2 (5 bases each). The ends were cut back, 4 bases at V and 5 bases at J, with 5 bases in the middle. The germline CDR1 and CDR2 sequences are SEHNR and FQNEAQ (reference sequence). CDR3 length: 11 amino acids. CDR3: CASSWDETQYF. In DNA, the CDR3 is TGTGCCAGCAGCTGGGACGAGACCCAGTACTTC.

In its sample, this clone was seen once. The gene calls are TRBV5-1 and TRBJ2-7; weak D call: TRBD1 (6 bases). The CDR3 consists of 16 residues. Germline V lookup: CDR1 SGHRS, CDR2 YFSETQ. Trimming cost V 4 bases and J 0 bases, with 17 bases left between them. CDR3 nucleotide sequence: TGCGCCAGCAGCCCTGGATTGGGGGCCGACTCCTACGAGCAGTACTTC. This translates into CASSPGLGADSYEQYF.

This clone was seen only once. The V call is TRBV5-4, the J call TRBJ1-2; perhaps TRBD1 as D (6 bases). The CDR3 spans 14 residues. V was clipped by 4 bases and J by 4 bases, with 14 bases between them. Germline loops: CDR1 SGHNT, CDR2 YYREEE (reference sequence). The CDR3 sequence is CASSLPGTLYGYTF. In DNA form, the CDR3 reads TGTGCCAGCAGCCTCCCGGGGACACTCTATGGCTACACCTTC.

V gene TRBV6-5 combines with J gene TRBJ1-1; a possible D gene is TRBD1 (6 bases). Germline CDR1 is MNHEY and CDR2 is SVGAGI. The CDR3 length is 13 residues. Trimming shortened V by 5 bases and J by 6 bases, and 13 bases separated the two germline ends. This CDR3 reads CASSPQGYPEAFF. The CDR3 DNA reads TGTGCCAGCAGTCCCCAGGGGTACCCTGAAGCTTTCTTT.